A selection of T cell receptor beta chains follows, all from one sample in a study of blood T cell repertoires in COVID-19. Sequencing used immunoSEQ multiplex PCR; TCRdb keeps in-frame clones, though not all of them. The sample carries more than 300,000 clones, around 87% recorded once. The source material was peripheral blood. These receptors originate from a woman aged 25 to 39 with COVID-19, enrolled during active disease. CDR3s include the opening cysteine and the closing phenylalanine or tryptophan. D genes are given only for firm matches. Some rows mark clone size as missing; the rest say once, few, many or name a class of expanded clone.

d_call | clone_size | j_call | v_call | cdr3_nt | cdr3_aa
TRBD2 | . | TRBJ2-3 | TRBV29-1 | TGCAGCGGTCGTGGTAGCGGGAGGCACACAGATACGCAGTATTTT | CSGRGSGRHTDTQYF
. | . | TRBJ2-3 | TRBV9 | TGTGCCAGCAGCCCCAGGCCCTTGGTTGGGACAGATACGCAGTATTTT | CASSPRPLVGTDTQYF
. | . | TRBJ2-1 | TRBV21-1 | TGTGCCAGCAGCAAAGGGACTAGCGGGAATCGAAGCTACAATGAGCAGTTCTTC | CASSKGTSGNRSYNEQFF
TRBD1 | . | TRBJ2-2 | TRBV27 | TGTGCCAGCAGTTGGGACAGGGGGCAGGGCACCGGGGAGCTGTTTTTT | CASSWDRGQGTGELFF
. | . | TRBJ2-2 | TRBV7-6 | TGTGCCAGCAGCTTAACCCGGACATTGAACACCGGGGAGCTGTTTTTT | CASSLTRTLNTGELFF
TRBD1 | few | TRBJ1-2 | TRBV6-5 | TGTGCCAGCAGTTCCGTATCGGGACAGGGCCGCTATGGCTACACCTTC | CASSSVSGQGRYGYTF
. | . | TRBJ1-2 | TRBV11-2 | TGTGCCAGCAGCTTAGAGGGGCCAGACTATGGCTACACCTTC | CASSLEGPDYGYTF
. | . | TRBJ2-7 | TRBV6-4 | TGTGCCAGCAGTGTCGGCGAGCAGTACTTC | CASSVGEQYF
. | . | TRBJ1-1 | TRBV9 | TGTGCCAGCAGCGTAGACTCAGGGGTCACTGAAGCTTTCTTT | CASSVDSGVTEAFF
TRBD1 | . | TRBJ2-5 | TRBV6-5 | TGTGCTAGCAGTTTTGGTGGACAGGGGGTAGAGACCCAGTACTTC | CASSFGGQGVETQYF
. | . | TRBJ2-6 | TRBV4-2 | TGTGCCAGCAGCCAAGAGGACACTGGGGCCAACGTCCTGACTTTC | CASSQEDTGANVLTF
. | . | TRBJ1-1 | TRBV9 | TGTGCCAGCAGCGAGGGAGGCCCCGAAGCTTTCTTT | CASSEGGPEAFF
. | . | TRBJ2-6 | TRBV11-2 | TGTGCCAGCAGCTTAGTATTCTGGGGGCCCTCTGGGGCCAACGTCCTGACTTTC | CASSLVFWGPSGANVLTF
. | . | TRBJ1-1 | TRBV13 | TGTGCCAGCAGGTGGGGCCAGGAAGCTTTCTTT | CASRWGQEAFF
TRBD1 | . | TRBJ2-2 | TRBV11-2 | TGTGCCAGCACTCTTGGGACAGGCGGCACCGGGGAGCTGTTTTTT | CASTLGTGGTGELFF
. | many | TRBJ2-6 | TRBV21-1 | TGTGCCAGCAGCAAAGAACTAGGTGCTTCTGGGGCCAACGTCCTGACTTTC | CASSKELGASGANVLTF